This TCR beta chain was profiled in a study of shared clonotypes between healthy human individuals. J gave up 11 bases and V 9 bases, and 16 bases lay outside the gene matches. The CDR3 is 14 residues long. Germline CDR1 MNHEY, CDR2 SMNVEV (reference sequence). The table came from immunoSEQ multiplex PCR; TCRdb's copy has only in-frame clones and leaves some out. The table includes about 610,000 clones, less than 98% detected once. J is TRBJ2-5 and V is TRBV27, with 9 bases lining up with TRBD1. Material: naive CD4+ T cells sorted from blood. Subset in this sample: CD45RA+ positively selected. The source is a woman between 25 and 40 years old in good health. The CDR3 coding sequence is TGTGCCAGTGCAATGACAGGGGGTTCTCGAGAGCAGTACTTC. It is translated as CASAMTGGSREQYF.